This T cell receptor beta chain originates from a study of control samples from healthy donors and cancer patients. V lost 4 bases, J lost 6 bases, and 19 bases lay in between. The CDR3 covers 16 residues. Germline V gene data show CDR1 as SGHVS and CDR2 as FNYEAQ. Method: immunoSEQ multiplex PCR; TCRdb's copy keeps in-frame clones and lacks some. The sample includes roughly 140,000 clones, around 90% of them seen just once. In this sample, this clone turned up a few times. This receptor was taken from a young man in good health. Sequenced sample: blood. The chain couples TRBV7-6 to TRBJ1-5, with D perhaps TRBD1 (5 bases). CDR3 coding DNA: TGTGCCAGCAGCTCATCTATGGCGGGGGACGCTCAGCCCCAGCATTTT. Translation gives CASSSSMAGDAQPQHF.